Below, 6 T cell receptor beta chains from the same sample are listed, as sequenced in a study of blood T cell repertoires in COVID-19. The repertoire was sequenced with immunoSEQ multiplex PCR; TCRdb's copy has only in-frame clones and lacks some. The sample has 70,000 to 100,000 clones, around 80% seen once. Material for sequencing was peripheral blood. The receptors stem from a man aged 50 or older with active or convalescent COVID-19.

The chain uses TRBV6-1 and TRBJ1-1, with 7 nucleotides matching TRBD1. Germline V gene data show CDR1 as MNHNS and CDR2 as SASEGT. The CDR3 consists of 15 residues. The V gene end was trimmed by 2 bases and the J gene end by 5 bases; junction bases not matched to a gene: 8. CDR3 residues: CASSELSAGGTEAFF. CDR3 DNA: TGTGCCAGCAGTGAATTATCGGCAGGGGGAACTGAAGCTTTCTTT.

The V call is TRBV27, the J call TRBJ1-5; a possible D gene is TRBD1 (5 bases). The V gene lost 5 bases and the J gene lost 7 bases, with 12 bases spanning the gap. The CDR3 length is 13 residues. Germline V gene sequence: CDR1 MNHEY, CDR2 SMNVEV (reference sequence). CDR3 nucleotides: TGTGCCAGCAGTGACCGGGGGATCCAGCCCCAGCATTTT. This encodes CASSDRGIQPQHF.

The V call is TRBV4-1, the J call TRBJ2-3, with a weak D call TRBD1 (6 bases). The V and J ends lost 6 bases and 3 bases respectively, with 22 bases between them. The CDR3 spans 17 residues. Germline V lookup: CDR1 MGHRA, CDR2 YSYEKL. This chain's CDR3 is CASRPAAGAEGTDTQYF. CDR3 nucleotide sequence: TGCGCCAGCAGGCCCGCCGCAGGGGCCGAGGGAACAGATACGCAGTATTTT.

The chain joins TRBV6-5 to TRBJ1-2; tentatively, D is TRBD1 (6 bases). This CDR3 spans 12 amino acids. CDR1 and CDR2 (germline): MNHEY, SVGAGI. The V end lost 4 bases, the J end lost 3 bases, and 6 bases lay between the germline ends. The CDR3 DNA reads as TGTGCCAGCAGTTCAGGGGACTATGGCTACACCTTC. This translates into CASSSGDYGYTF.

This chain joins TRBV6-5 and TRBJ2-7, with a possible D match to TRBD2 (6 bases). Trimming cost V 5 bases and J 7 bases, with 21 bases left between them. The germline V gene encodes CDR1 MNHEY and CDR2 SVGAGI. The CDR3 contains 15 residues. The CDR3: CASSPGGARLGEQYV. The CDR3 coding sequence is TGTGCCAGCAGTCCTGGAGGGGCCCGGTTGGGAGAGCAGTACGTC.

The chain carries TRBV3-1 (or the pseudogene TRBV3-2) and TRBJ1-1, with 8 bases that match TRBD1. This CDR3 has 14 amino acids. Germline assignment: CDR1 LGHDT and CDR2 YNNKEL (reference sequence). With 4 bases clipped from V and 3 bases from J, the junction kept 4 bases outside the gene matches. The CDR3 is CASSLRGPDTEAFF. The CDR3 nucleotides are TGTGCCAGCAGCCTCAGGGGGCCGGACACTGAAGCTTTCTTT.